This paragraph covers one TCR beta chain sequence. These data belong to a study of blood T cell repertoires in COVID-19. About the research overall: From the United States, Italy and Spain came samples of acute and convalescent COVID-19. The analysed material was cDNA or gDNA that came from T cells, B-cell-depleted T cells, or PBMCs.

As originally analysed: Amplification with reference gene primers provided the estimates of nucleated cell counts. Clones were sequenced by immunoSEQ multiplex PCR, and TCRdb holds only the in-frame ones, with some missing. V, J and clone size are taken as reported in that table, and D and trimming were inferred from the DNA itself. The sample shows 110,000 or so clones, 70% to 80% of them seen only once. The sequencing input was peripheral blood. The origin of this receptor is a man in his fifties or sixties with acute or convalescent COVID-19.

CDR3 protein: CASSFGGNTGELFF. CDR3 sequence (DNA): TGTGCCAGCAGCTTCGGCGGGAACACCGGGGAGCTGTTTTTT. The rearrangement joins TRBV7-9 to TRBJ2-2; D is unclear. CDR3 length: 14 amino acids. With 3 bases removed from V and 1 base from J, the gap between germline ends came to 6 bases. Germline CDR1 reads SEHNR; CDR2 reads FQNEAQ (reference sequence).